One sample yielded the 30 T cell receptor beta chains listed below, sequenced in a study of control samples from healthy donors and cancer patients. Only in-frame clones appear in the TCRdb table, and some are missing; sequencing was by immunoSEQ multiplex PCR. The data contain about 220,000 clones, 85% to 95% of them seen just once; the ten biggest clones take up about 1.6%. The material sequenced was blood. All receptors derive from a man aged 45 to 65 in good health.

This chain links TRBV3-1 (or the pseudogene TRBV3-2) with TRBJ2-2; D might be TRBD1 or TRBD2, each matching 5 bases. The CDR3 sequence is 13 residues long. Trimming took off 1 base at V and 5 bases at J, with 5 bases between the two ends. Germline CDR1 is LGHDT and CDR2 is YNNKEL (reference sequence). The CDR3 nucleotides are TGTGCCAGCAGCCAAGGGGGGACCGGGGAGCTGTTTTTT. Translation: CASSQGGTGELFF.

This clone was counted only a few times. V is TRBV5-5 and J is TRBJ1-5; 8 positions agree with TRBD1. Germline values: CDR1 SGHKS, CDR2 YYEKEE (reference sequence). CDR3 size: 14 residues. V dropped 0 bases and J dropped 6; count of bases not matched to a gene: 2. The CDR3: CASSLVTGGQPQHF. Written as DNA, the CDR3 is TGTGCCAGCAGCTTGGTTACAGGGGGTCAGCCCCAGCATTTT.

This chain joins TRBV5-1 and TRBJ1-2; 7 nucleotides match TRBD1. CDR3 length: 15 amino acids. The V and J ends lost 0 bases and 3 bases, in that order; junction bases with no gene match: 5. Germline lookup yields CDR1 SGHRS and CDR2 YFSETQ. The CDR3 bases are TGCGCCAGCAGCTTGGCGGGCAGGGGGGACTATGGCTACACCTTC. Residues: CASSLAGRGDYGYTF.

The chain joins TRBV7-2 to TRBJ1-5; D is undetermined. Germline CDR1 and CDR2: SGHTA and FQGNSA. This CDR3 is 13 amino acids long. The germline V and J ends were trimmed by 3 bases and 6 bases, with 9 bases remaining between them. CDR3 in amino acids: CASSFGAPQPQHF. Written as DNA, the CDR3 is TGTGCCAGCAGCTTCGGTGCCCCTCAGCCCCAGCATTTT.

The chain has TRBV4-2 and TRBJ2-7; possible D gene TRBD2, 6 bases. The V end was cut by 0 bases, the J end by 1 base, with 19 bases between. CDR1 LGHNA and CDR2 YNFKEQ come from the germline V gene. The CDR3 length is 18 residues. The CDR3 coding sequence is TGTGCCAGCAGCCAAGATCTATCGGGACTTGGATTTTCCTACGAGCAGTACTTC. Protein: CASSQDLSGLGFSYEQYF.

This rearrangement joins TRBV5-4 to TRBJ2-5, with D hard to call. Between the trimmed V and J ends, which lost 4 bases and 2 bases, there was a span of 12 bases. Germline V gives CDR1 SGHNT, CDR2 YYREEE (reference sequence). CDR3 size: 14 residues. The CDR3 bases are TGTGCCAGCAGCCCAGTGGGGAAACAAGAGACCCAGTACTTC. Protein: CASSPVGKQETQYF.

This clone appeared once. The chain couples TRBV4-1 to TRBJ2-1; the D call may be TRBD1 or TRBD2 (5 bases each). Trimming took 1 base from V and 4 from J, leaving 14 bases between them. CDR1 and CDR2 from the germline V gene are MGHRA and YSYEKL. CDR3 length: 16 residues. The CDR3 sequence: CASSQVGGTRYNEQFF. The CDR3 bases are TGCGCCAGCAGCCAAGTTGGGGGAACGAGGTACAATGAGCAGTTCTTC.

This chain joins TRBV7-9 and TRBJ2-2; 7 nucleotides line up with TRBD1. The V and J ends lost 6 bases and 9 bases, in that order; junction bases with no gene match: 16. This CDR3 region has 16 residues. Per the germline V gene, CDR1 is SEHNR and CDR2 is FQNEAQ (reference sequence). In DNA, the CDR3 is TGTGCCAGCAGATCACAGGAGGAACAGGGGAGAAGGGAGCTGTTTTTT. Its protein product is CASRSQEEQGRRELFF.

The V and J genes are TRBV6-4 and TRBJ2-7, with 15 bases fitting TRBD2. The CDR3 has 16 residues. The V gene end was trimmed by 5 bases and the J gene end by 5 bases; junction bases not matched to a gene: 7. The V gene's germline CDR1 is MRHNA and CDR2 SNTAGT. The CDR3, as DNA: TGTGCCAGCAGTCCCGGACTAGCGGGGGGGCCCCACGAGCAGTACTTC. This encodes CASSPGLAGGPHEQYF.

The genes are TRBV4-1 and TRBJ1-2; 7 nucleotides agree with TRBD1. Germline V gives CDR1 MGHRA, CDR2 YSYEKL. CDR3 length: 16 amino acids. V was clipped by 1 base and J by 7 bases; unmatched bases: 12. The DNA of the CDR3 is TGCGCCAGCAGCCAAGCTCCGACAGGGCCCATGCGTGGCTACACCTTC. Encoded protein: CASSQAPTGPMRGYTF.

The CDR3 DNA reads TGTGCCAGCAGTTCACTCTCCCCGGGACAGGGCAGGAACACCGGGGAGCTGTTTTTT. It codes for CASSSLSPGQGRNTGELFF. This rearrangement joins TRBV27 to TRBJ2-2, with 9 bases aligning to TRBD1. The V segment lost 4 bases and the J segment 1 base; nucleotides outside the gene matches: 13. The CDR3 spans 19 residues. The germline gives CDR1 MNHEY, CDR2 SMNVEV (reference sequence).

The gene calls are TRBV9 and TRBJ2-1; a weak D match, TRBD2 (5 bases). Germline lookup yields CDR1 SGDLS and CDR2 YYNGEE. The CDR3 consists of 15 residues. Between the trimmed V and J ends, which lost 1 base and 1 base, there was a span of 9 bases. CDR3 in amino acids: CASSVSGNSYNEQFF. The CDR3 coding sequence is TGTGCCAGCAGCGTATCCGGGAATTCCTACAATGAGCAGTTCTTC. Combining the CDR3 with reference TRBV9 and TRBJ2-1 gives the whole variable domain DSGVTQTPKHLITATGQRVTLRCSPRSGDLSVYWYQQSLDQGLQFLIQYYNGEERAKGNILERFSAQQFPDLHSELNLSSLELGDSALYFCASSVSGNSYNEQFFGPGTRLTVL.

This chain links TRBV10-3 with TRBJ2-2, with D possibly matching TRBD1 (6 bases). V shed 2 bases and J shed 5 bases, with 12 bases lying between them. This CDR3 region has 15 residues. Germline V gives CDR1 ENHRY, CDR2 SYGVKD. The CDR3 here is CAISELSGQTGELFF. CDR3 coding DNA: TGTGCCATCAGTGAGCTCTCCGGACAGACCGGGGAGCTGTTTTTT.

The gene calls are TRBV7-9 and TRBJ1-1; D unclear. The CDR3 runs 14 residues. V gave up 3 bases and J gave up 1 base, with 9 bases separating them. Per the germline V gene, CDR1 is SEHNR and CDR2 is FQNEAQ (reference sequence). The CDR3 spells CASSFVGSNTEAFF. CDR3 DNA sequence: TGTGCCAGCAGCTTCGTGGGGTCGAACACTGAAGCTTTCTTT.

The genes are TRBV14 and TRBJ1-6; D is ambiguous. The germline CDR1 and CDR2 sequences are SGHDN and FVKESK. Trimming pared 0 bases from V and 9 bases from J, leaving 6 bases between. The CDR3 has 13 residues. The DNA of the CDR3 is TGTGCCAGCAGCCAAGACCCTCCTTCACCCCTCCACTTT. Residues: CASSQDPPSPLHF.

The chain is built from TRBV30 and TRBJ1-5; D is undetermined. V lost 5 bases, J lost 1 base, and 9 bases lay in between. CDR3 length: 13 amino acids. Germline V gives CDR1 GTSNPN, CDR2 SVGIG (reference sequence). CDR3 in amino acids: CAWSVTSNQPQHF. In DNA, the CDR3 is TGTGCCTGGTCTGTAACCAGCAATCAGCCCCAGCATTTT.

The CDR3 reads CASSPGTSGYEQYV. CDR3 coding DNA: TGTGCCAGCAGCCCCGGGACTAGTGGCTACGAGCAGTACGTC. This rearrangement joins TRBV7-9 to TRBJ2-7; 8 nucleotides line up with TRBD2. The V segment lost 5 bases and the J segment 3 bases; nucleotides outside the gene matches: 6. The CDR3 totals 14 residues. The germline V gene has CDR1 SEHNR and CDR2 FQNEAQ (reference sequence).

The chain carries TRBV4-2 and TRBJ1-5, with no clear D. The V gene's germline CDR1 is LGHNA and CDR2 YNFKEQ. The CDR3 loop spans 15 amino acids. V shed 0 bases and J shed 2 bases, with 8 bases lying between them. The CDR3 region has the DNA TGTGCCAGCAGCCAAGAGGTGCGTGGCAATCAGCCCCAGCATTTT. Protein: CASSQEVRGNQPQHF.

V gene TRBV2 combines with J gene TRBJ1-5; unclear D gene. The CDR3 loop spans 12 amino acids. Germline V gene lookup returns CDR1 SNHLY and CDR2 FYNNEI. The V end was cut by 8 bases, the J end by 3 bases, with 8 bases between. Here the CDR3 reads CASEGLNQPQHF. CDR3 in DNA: TGTGCCAGCGAGGGCCTCAATCAGCCCCAGCATTTT. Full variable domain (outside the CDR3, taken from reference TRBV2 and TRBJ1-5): EPEVTQTPSHQVTQMGQEVILRCVPISNHLYFYWYRQILGQKVEFLVSFYNNEISEKSEIFDDQFSVERPDGSNFTLKIRSTKLEDSAMYFCASEGLNQPQHFGDGTRLSIL.

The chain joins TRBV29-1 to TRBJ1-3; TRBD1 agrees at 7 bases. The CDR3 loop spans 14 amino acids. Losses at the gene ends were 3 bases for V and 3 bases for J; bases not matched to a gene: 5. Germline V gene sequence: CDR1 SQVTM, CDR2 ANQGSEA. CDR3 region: CSVDRNRGGNTIYF. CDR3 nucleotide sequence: TGCAGCGTTGATAGAAACAGGGGTGGAAACACCATATATTTT.

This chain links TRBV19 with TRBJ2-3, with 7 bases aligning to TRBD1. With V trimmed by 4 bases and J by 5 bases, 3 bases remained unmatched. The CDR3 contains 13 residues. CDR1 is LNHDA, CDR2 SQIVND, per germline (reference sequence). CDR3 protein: CASSNRQGDTQYF. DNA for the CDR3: TGTGCCAGTAGTAATCGACAGGGAGATACGCAGTATTTT.

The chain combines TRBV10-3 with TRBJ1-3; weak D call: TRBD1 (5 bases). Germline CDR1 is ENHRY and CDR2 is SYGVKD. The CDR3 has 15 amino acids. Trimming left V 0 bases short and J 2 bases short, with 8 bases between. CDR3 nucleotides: TGTGCCATCAGTGAGTCGAAGGGGCCTGGAAACACCATATATTTT. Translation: CAISESKGPGNTIYF.

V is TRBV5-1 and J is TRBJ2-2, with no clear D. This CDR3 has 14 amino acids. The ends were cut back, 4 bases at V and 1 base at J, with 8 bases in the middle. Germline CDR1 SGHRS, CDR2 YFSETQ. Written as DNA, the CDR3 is TGCGCCAGCAGCCCCTTACTGAACACCGGGGAGCTGTTTTTT. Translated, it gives CASSPLLNTGELFF.

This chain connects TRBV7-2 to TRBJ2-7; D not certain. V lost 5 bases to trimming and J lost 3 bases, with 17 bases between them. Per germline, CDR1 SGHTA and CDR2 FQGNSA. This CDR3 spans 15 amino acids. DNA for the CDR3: TGTGCCAGCAGCCAAACCGGGTCGAAGGTCTACGAGCAGTACTTC. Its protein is CASSQTGSKVYEQYF.

CDR3 region: CASSPSRGGWETQYF. For the CDR3, the DNA is TGTGCCAGCAGCCCATCCAGGGGGGGCTGGGAGACCCAGTACTTC. The genes are TRBV9 and TRBJ2-5; D is tentatively TRBD1 or TRBD2 (7 bases each). Trimming took off 4 bases at V and 5 bases at J, with 18 bases between the two ends. The CDR3 is made up of 15 amino acids. The germline gives CDR1 SGDLS, CDR2 YYNGEE.

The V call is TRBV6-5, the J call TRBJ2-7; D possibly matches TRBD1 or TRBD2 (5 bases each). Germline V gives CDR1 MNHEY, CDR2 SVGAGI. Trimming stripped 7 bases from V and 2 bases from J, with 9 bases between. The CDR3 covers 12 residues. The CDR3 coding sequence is TGTGCCAGCACCACGGGGCCCTACGAGCAGTACGTC. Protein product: CASTTGPYEQYV.

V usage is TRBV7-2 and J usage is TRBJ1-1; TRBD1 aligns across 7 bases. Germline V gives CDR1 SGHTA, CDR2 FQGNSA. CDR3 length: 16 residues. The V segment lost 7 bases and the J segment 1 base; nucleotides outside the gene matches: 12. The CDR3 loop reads CASTPVSGQENTEAFF. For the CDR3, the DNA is TGTGCCAGCACCCCCGTCTCCGGACAGGAGAACACTGAAGCTTTCTTT.

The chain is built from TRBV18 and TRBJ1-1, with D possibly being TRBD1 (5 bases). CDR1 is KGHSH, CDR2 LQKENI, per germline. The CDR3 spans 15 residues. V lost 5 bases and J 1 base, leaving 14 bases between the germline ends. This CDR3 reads CASSSGQSTNTEAFF. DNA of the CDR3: TGTGCCAGCTCATCAGGACAATCAACGAACACTGAAGCTTTCTTT.

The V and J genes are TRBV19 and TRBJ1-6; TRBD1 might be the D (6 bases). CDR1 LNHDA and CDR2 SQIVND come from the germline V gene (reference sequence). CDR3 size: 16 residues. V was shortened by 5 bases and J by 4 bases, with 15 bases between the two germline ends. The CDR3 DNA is TGTGCCAGTAGTCTAAGGGGGGTGACTTATAATTCACCCCTCCACTTT. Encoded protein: CASSLRGVTYNSPLHF. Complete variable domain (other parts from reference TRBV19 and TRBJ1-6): DGGITQSPKYLFRKEGQNVTLSCEQNLNHDAMYWYRQDPGQGLRLIYYSQIVNDFQKGDIAEGYSVSREKKESFPLTVTSAQKNPTAFYLCASSLRGVTYNSPLHFGNGTRLTVT.

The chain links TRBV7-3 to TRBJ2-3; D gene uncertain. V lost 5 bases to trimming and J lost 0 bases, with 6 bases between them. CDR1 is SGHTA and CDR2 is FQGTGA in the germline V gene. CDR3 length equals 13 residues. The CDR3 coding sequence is TGTGCCAGCAGCCCTATAAGCACAGATACGCAGTATTTT. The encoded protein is CASSPISTDTQYF.